This is a list of T cell receptor beta chains from one sample in a study of T cells in Graves' hyperthyroidism and ophthalmopathy. TCRdb re-called the multiplex PCR reads through MiXCR, storing one row per CDR3 protein. The sample holds over 700,000 distinct CDR3 sequences, 38% seen once. Specimen: blood. These receptor sequences come from a man between 18 and 29 years old with Graves' hyperthyroidism. The CDR3 runs from the conserved cysteine through the conserved F or W. Fields, in order: clone size, V gene, D gene, J gene, CDR3 protein, CDR3 DNA. D genes are given only for firm matches. A row's size may be missing; if present it is once, few, many or a size class.

clone_size: .
v_call: TRBV7-9
d_call: TRBD2
j_call: TRBJ2-2
cdr3_aa: CASSVRLAGGRPNTGELFF
cdr3_nt: TGTGCCAGCAGCGTCCGACTAGCGGGGGGTAGACCGAACACCGGGGAGCTGTTTTTT

clone_size: many
v_call: TRBV7-2
d_call: TRBD1
j_call: TRBJ2-7
cdr3_aa: CASSFQGARGEQYF
cdr3_nt: TGTGCCAGCAGCTTCCAGGGGGCGCGAGGCGAGCAGTACTTC

clone_size: many
v_call: TRBV12-3/TRBV12-4
d_call: .
j_call: TRBJ1-5
cdr3_aa: CASSDTGQDQPQHF
cdr3_nt: TGTGCCAGCAGTGATACAGGGCAGGATCAGCCCCAGCATTTT

clone_size: many
v_call: TRBV15
d_call: .
j_call: TRBJ1-5
cdr3_aa: CATTRGTNQPQHF
cdr3_nt: TGTGCCACCACGAGGGGCACCAATCAGCCCCAGCATTTT

clone_size: few
v_call: TRBV9
d_call: .
j_call: TRBJ1-5
cdr3_aa: CASSVDGGSNQPQHF
cdr3_nt: TGTGCCAGCAGCGTAGACGGCGGTAGCAATCAGCCCCAGCATTTT

clone_size: many
v_call: TRBV25-1
d_call: .
j_call: TRBJ1-1
cdr3_aa: CASSESSGNTEAFF
cdr3_nt: TGTGCCAGCAGTGAATCGTCAGGCAACACTGAAGCTTTCTTT

clone_size: few
v_call: TRBV2
d_call: TRBD1
j_call: TRBJ1-4
cdr3_aa: CASSGQGGGLFF
cdr3_nt: TGTGCCAGCAGTGGTCAGGGGGGAGGACTGTTTTTT

clone_size: .
v_call: TRBV12-3/TRBV12-4
d_call: .
j_call: TRBJ1-1
cdr3_aa: CASSLISAVMNTEAFF
cdr3_nt: TGTGCCAGCAGTTTAATTTCGGCGGTGATGAACACTGAAGCTTTCTTT

clone_size: many
v_call: TRBV20-1
d_call: .
j_call: TRBJ2-7
cdr3_aa: CSGTGGLGEQYF
cdr3_nt: TGCAGTGGGACGGGGGGCTTAGGCGAGCAGTACTTC

clone_size: many
v_call: TRBV10-3
d_call: .
j_call: TRBJ1-4
cdr3_aa: CAISDSEKLFF
cdr3_nt: TGTGCCATCAGTGATTCGGAAAAACTGTTTTTT

clone_size: .
v_call: TRBV7-4
d_call: TRBD2
j_call: TRBJ2-2
cdr3_aa: CASSSLLLAGGSEELFF
cdr3_nt: TGTGCCAGCAGTTCTCTCCTACTAGCGGGGGGCTCGGAGGAGCTGTTTTTT

clone_size: many
v_call: TRBV24-1
d_call: TRBD1
j_call: TRBJ2-5
cdr3_aa: CATSQGAGETQYF
cdr3_nt: TGTGCCACCTCACAGGGGGCCGGAGAGACCCAGTACTTC

clone_size: few
v_call: TRBV6-5
d_call: .
j_call: TRBJ2-6
cdr3_aa: CASSYYGQSSSGANVLTF
cdr3_nt: TGTGCCAGCAGTTACTATGGACAGTCCTCATCTGGGGCCAACGTCCTGACTTTC

clone_size: .
v_call: TRBV7-9
d_call: .
j_call: TRBJ1-1
cdr3_aa: CASSLMFPEGEAFF
cdr3_nt: TGTGCCAGCAGCTTAATGTTCCCGGAGGGGGAAGCTTTCTTT

clone_size: many
v_call: TRBV2
d_call: TRBD1
j_call: TRBJ2-2
cdr3_aa: CASRRDRAENTGELFF
cdr3_nt: TGTGCCAGCAGACGGGACAGGGCGGAGAACACCGGGGAGCTGTTTTTT

clone_size: many
v_call: TRBV9
d_call: .
j_call: TRBJ1-1
cdr3_aa: CASSVAGAGTEAFF
cdr3_nt: TGTGCCAGCAGCGTAGCCGGGGCAGGAACTGAAGCTTTCTTT

clone_size: .
v_call: TRBV5-1
d_call: .
j_call: TRBJ1-2
cdr3_aa: CASSLGQNYGYAF
cdr3_nt: TGCGCCAGCAGCTTAGGACAGAACTATGGCTACGCCTTC

clone_size: few
v_call: TRBV5-6
d_call: .
j_call: TRBJ2-5
cdr3_aa: CASSPPAGGPWDQYF
cdr3_nt: TGTGCCAGCAGCCCCCCCGCGGGCGGGCCATGGGACCAGTACTTC

clone_size: many
v_call: TRBV29-1
d_call: .
j_call: TRBJ2-6
cdr3_aa: CSVDTGSGANVLTF
cdr3_nt: TGCAGCGTGGATACTGGCTCTGGGGCCAACGTCCTGACTTTC

clone_size: .
v_call: TRBV12-3/TRBV12-4
d_call: .
j_call: TRBJ1-2
cdr3_aa: CASSPVGLYGYTF
cdr3_nt: TGTGCCAGCAGCCCCGTAGGGCTCTATGGCTACACCTTC

clone_size: many
v_call: TRBV7-8
d_call: .
j_call: TRBJ1-1
cdr3_aa: CASSLPHRDTNVNTEAFF
cdr3_nt: TGTGCCAGCAGCTTACCCCACCGGGACACCAACGTTAACACTGAAGCTTTCTTT

clone_size: many
v_call: TRBV7-3
d_call: .
j_call: TRBJ1-1
cdr3_aa: CASSLRVGLANTEAFF
cdr3_nt: TGTGCCAGCAGCTTAAGAGTAGGGTTGGCGAACACTGAAGCTTTCTTT

clone_size: .
v_call: TRBV20-1
d_call: .
j_call: TRBJ1-3
cdr3_aa: CSARDLGSTGNTIYF
cdr3_nt: TGCAGTGCTAGAGATCTAGGCAGCACTGGAAACACCATATATTTT

clone_size: .
v_call: TRBV7-9
d_call: TRBD2
j_call: TRBJ2-2
cdr3_aa: CASSLPSGGPPSGELFF
cdr3_nt: TGTGCCAGCAGCTTACCCAGCGGGGGGCCCCCAAGCGGGGAGCTGTTTTTT

clone_size: once
v_call: TRBV7-3
d_call: .
j_call: TRBJ2-7
cdr3_aa: CASSPKRRGYEQYF
cdr3_nt: TGTGCCAGCAGCCCGAAAAGACGGGGTTACGAGCAGTACTTC

clone_size: .
v_call: TRBV25-1
d_call: TRBD2
j_call: TRBJ2-2
cdr3_aa: CASSYGSSGVTGELFF
cdr3_nt: TGTGCCAGCAGTTACGGCTCTAGCGGGGTAACCGGGGAGCTGTTTTTT

clone_size: .
v_call: TRBV29-1
d_call: .
j_call: TRBJ1-2
cdr3_aa: CSLRDYGYTF
cdr3_nt: TGCAGCTTGCGGGACTATGGCTACACCTTC

clone_size: .
v_call: TRBV2
d_call: .
j_call: TRBJ1-1
cdr3_aa: CASLQGGTEAFF
cdr3_nt: TGTGCCAGCCTCCAGGGAGGTACTGAAGCTTTCTTT

clone_size: many
v_call: TRBV7-3
d_call: .
j_call: TRBJ2-2
cdr3_aa: CASSLTRNTGELFF
cdr3_nt: TGTGCCAGCAGCTTGACCCGAAACACCGGGGAGCTGTTTTTT

clone_size: .
v_call: TRBV15
d_call: .
j_call: TRBJ1-2
cdr3_aa: CATSRDRWGGYTF
cdr3_nt: TGTGCCACCAGCAGAGATAGGTGGGGTGGCTACACCTTC

clone_size: .
v_call: TRBV14
d_call: .
j_call: TRBJ1-1
cdr3_aa: CASSQFVRVDEAFF
cdr3_nt: TGTGCCAGCAGCCAATTTGTGAGGGTTGATGAAGCTTTCTTT

clone_size: many
v_call: TRBV29-1
d_call: .
j_call: TRBJ2-7
cdr3_aa: CSVGDSDYYEQYF
cdr3_nt: TGCAGCGTTGGAGACAGCGACTACTACGAGCAGTACTTC

clone_size: .
v_call: TRBV10-3
d_call: TRBD1
j_call: TRBJ1-3
cdr3_aa: CATGTGFSGNTIYF
cdr3_nt: TGTGCCACCGGGACAGGGTTCTCTGGAAACACCATATATTTT

clone_size: .
v_call: TRBV20-1
d_call: TRBD2
j_call: TRBJ2-7
cdr3_aa: CSVREGLVPSYEQYF
cdr3_nt: TGCAGTGTAAGGGAGGGACTTGTTCCGAGCTACGAGCAGTACTTC

clone_size: .
v_call: TRBV5-8
d_call: .
j_call: TRBJ2-5
cdr3_aa: CASSALSRETQYF
cdr3_nt: TGTGCCAGCAGCGCGCTTTCTCGAGAGACCCAGTACTTC

clone_size: once
v_call: TRBV29-1
d_call: .
j_call: TRBJ2-7
cdr3_aa: CSVVTDGYEQYF
cdr3_nt: TGCAGCGTTGTGACCGACGGCTACGAGCAGTACTTC

clone_size: few
v_call: TRBV12-3/TRBV12-4
d_call: TRBD1
j_call: TRBJ1-1
cdr3_aa: CASSLKGGHTEAFF
cdr3_nt: TGTGCCAGCAGTTTGAAAGGGGGCCACACTGAAGCTTTCTTT

clone_size: .
v_call: TRBV29-1
d_call: .
j_call: TRBJ1-2
cdr3_aa: CSSGSWGYGYTF
cdr3_nt: TGCAGCAGTGGGTCCTGGGGCTATGGCTACACCTTC

clone_size: .
v_call: TRBV7-7
d_call: .
j_call: TRBJ2-5
cdr3_aa: CASSLGVGGLDQETQYF
cdr3_nt: TGTGCTAGCAGCTTAGGTGTTGGTGGGCTAGACCAAGAGACCCAGTACTTC

clone_size: .
v_call: TRBV5-1
d_call: TRBD1
j_call: TRBJ2-6
cdr3_aa: CASSYSGQGGAGANVLTF
cdr3_nt: TGCGCCAGCAGCTACTCGGGACAGGGGGGCGCTGGGGCCAACGTCCTGACTTTC

clone_size: .
v_call: TRBV2
d_call: .
j_call: TRBJ1-5
cdr3_aa: CASSDKYRGNQPQHF
cdr3_nt: TGTGCCAGCAGTGATAAATACCGGGGAAATCAGCCCCAGCATTTT

clone_size: .
v_call: TRBV7-9
d_call: .
j_call: TRBJ2-5
cdr3_aa: CASSPQSGQETQYF
cdr3_nt: TGTGCCAGCAGCCCCCAGTCGGGACAAGAGACCCAGTACTTC

clone_size: many
v_call: TRBV2
d_call: .
j_call: TRBJ2-7
cdr3_aa: CASSQIHTGTVAYEQYF
cdr3_nt: TGTGCCAGCAGTCAAATCCACACCGGGACGGTTGCCTACGAGCAGTACTTC

clone_size: many
v_call: TRBV7-2
d_call: .
j_call: TRBJ2-5
cdr3_aa: CASSWAGLETQYF
cdr3_nt: TGTGCCAGCAGCTGGGCGGGGTTGGAGACCCAGTACTTC

clone_size: many
v_call: TRBV4-2
d_call: .
j_call: TRBJ2-5
cdr3_aa: CASSQLDSMGQTQYF
cdr3_nt: TGTGCCAGCAGCCAATTAGACTCGATGGGGCAGACCCAGTACTTC

clone_size: .
v_call: TRBV5-5
d_call: .
j_call: TRBJ1-1
cdr3_aa: CASRLDSNTEAFF
cdr3_nt: TGTGCCAGCAGACTGGACTCGAACACTGAAGCTTTCTTT

clone_size: .
v_call: TRBV19
d_call: .
j_call: TRBJ1-2
cdr3_aa: CASSIKGINYGYTF
cdr3_nt: TGTGCCAGTAGTATTAAGGGAATAAACTATGGCTACACCTTC

clone_size: .
v_call: TRBV4-3
d_call: .
j_call: TRBJ1-5
cdr3_aa: CASSPEVGDQPQHF
cdr3_nt: TGCGCCAGCAGCCCGGAAGTGGGAGATCAGCCCCAGCATTTT

clone_size: few
v_call: TRBV20-1
d_call: TRBD1
j_call: TRBJ1-3
cdr3_aa: CSAEDRTGGNTIYF
cdr3_nt: TGCAGTGCTGAGGATAGGACAGGGGGAAACACCATATATTTT

clone_size: many
v_call: TRBV19
d_call: .
j_call: TRBJ2-6
cdr3_aa: CASSAFTGANVLTF
cdr3_nt: TGTGCCAGCTCCGCATTTACTGGGGCCAACGTCCTGACTTTC

clone_size: many
v_call: TRBV29-1
d_call: TRBD2
j_call: TRBJ2-5
cdr3_aa: CSVVVASGRARETQYF
cdr3_nt: TGCAGCGTTGTAGTGGCTAGCGGGAGGGCCAGGGAGACCCAGTACTTC

clone_size: .
v_call: TRBV7-2
d_call: TRBD2
j_call: TRBJ2-7
cdr3_aa: CASSITSGHPSYEQYF
cdr3_nt: TGTGCCAGCAGCATTACTAGCGGGCACCCCTCCTACGAGCAGTACTTC

clone_size: few
v_call: TRBV29-1
d_call: .
j_call: TRBJ1-1
cdr3_aa: CSVESAQEAFF
cdr3_nt: TGCAGCGTTGAATCTGCACAGGAGGCTTTCTTT

clone_size: .
v_call: TRBV7-2
d_call: TRBD1
j_call: TRBJ1-5
cdr3_aa: CASSLWGRGFGQPQHF
cdr3_nt: TGTGCCAGCAGTTTATGGGGCAGGGGGTTCGGACAGCCCCAGCATTTT

clone_size: .
v_call: TRBV7-9
d_call: .
j_call: TRBJ2-5
cdr3_aa: CASSLVGEGDQPQYF
cdr3_nt: TGTGCCAGCAGCTTAGTAGGGGAAGGGGATCAGCCCCAGTACTTC

clone_size: many
v_call: TRBV7-9
d_call: .
j_call: TRBJ2-2
cdr3_aa: CASSLDTSTGELFF
cdr3_nt: TGTGCCAGCAGCTTGGACACTAGCACCGGGGAGCTGTTTTTT

clone_size: .
v_call: TRBV7-9
d_call: .
j_call: TRBJ2-5
cdr3_aa: CASSPEEGEETQYF
cdr3_nt: TGCGCCAGCAGTCCCGAGGAGGGGGAGGAGACCCAGTACTTC

clone_size: once
v_call: TRBV7-2
d_call: TRBD1
j_call: TRBJ2-5
cdr3_aa: CASSLRGQGVKETQYF
cdr3_nt: TGTGCCAGCAGCCTTCGTGGACAGGGGGTAAAAGAGACCCAGTACTTC

clone_size: many
v_call: TRBV9
d_call: .
j_call: TRBJ1-4
cdr3_aa: CASSVGLNEKLFF
cdr3_nt: TGTGCCAGCAGCGTAGGGCTTAATGAAAAACTGTTTTTT

clone_size: many
v_call: TRBV2
d_call: .
j_call: TRBJ1-4
cdr3_aa: CAGQIGPNEKLFF
cdr3_nt: TGTGCCGGACAGATCGGTCCTAATGAAAAACTGTTTTTT